Listed below are T cell receptor beta chains from one sample, sequenced in a study of CD8 T cells in Susac syndrome. TCRdb re-called the immunoSEQ multiplex PCR reads through MiXCR, storing one row per CDR3 protein. The sample lists 85,000 to 120,000 distinct CDR3 sequences, approximately 94% occurring once. The sequencing sample was made of CD8+ T cells from PBMCs. All receptors derive from a human donor with Susac syndrome. Both conserved end residues are part of each CDR3. Fields, in order: clone size, D gene, V gene, J gene, CDR3 DNA, CDR3 protein. The D gene is left open where the match is weak. Clone size is given for some rows only: seen once, a few or many times, or a class if the clone is expanded.

-,-,TRBV7-3,TRBJ1-1,TGTGCCAGCAGCTTAAGTCCCAGTAACACTGAAGCTTTCTTT,CASSLSPSNTEAFF
-,TRBD2,TRBV15,TRBJ2-1,TGTGCCACCAGCAGAACCCGGGGGGAGCGGTACAATGAGCAGTTCTTC,CATSRTRGERYNEQFF
once,TRBD1,TRBV9,TRBJ2-7,TGTGCCAGCAGCGTAGAACAGGGGACCGAGCAGTACTTC,CASSVEQGTEQYF
-,-,TRBV7-8,TRBJ2-5,TGTGCCAGCAGCTTAAAGACTAATCCGGAGACCCAGTACTTC,CASSLKTNPETQYF
-,-,TRBV13,TRBJ2-5,TGTGCCAGCAGCATCAGACTAGTGGGGCAAGAGACCCAGTACTTC,CASSIRLVGQETQYF
-,-,TRBV6-5,TRBJ1-1,TGTGCCAGCAGTGGAGAGGAGGGGACTGAAGCTTTCTTT,CASSGEEGTEAFF
once,-,TRBV9,TRBJ2-2,TGTGCCAGCAGCGTCACTGGCACCGGGGAGCTGTTTTTT,CASSVTGTGELFF
-,TRBD2,TRBV5-6,TRBJ2-3,TGTGCCAGCAGCTTCCGGACTAGCCTGTCGGATACGCAGTATTTT,CASSFRTSLSDTQYF
-,-,TRBV19,TRBJ1-1,TGTGCCAGTAGTATCGGGTTGGCTACTGAAGCTTTCTTT,CASSIGLATEAFF
once,TRBD2,TRBV27,TRBJ2-7,TGTGCCAGCAGTCTAGCGGGGCTCAATGGGGCCTACGAGCAGTACTTC,CASSLAGLNGAYEQYF
-,-,TRBV14,TRBJ2-4,TGTGCCAGCAGCCAAGATCGGCTAGGGGAAAACATTCAGTACTTC,CASSQDRLGENIQYF
-,-,TRBV24-1,TRBJ2-6,TGTGCTCCTACAGGGGCACAAGGGGGAGGCTCTGGGGCCAACGTCCTGACTTTC,CAPTGAQGGGSGANVLTF
-,-,TRBV20-1,TRBJ2-2,TGCAGTGCACCGAGAAGGGAGACGAACACCGGGGAGCTGTTTTTT,CSAPRRETNTGELFF
-,TRBD1,TRBV25-1,TRBJ2-3,TGTGCCAGCAATTTTCCGGACAGGGGGCCAGATACGCAGTATTTT,CASNFPDRGPDTQYF
-,-,TRBV4-1,TRBJ1-2,TGCGCCAGCAGCGCCCCCCTGGGTCTAGGTGGCTACACCTTC,CASSAPLGLGGYTF
-,-,TRBV6-6,TRBJ2-1,TGTGCCAGCAGCCCGGGTGGGCGGGATGAGCAGTTCTTC,CASSPGGRDEQFF
few,-,TRBV7-9,TRBJ1-1,TGTGCCAGCAGCTCCCAGAACACTGAAGCTTTCTTT,CASSSQNTEAFF
-,-,TRBV12-3/TRBV12-4,TRBJ2-5,TGTGCCAGCTCTCAAGTAGGGACCCAGTACTTC,CASSQVGTQYF
-,-,TRBV7-9,TRBJ1-2,TGTGCCAGCAGCTTAGAGTTTCCGGATTATGGCTACACCTTC,CASSLEFPDYGYTF
-,TRBD1,TRBV20-1,TRBJ1-3,TGCAGTGCTAGAGAGGGATTTAGGGACAGGGGGACCCACTCTGGAAACACCATATATTTT,CSAREGFRDRGTHSGNTIYF
-,-,TRBV27,TRBJ1-4,TGTGCCAGCGGAGACAATGAAAAACTGTTTTTT,CASGDNEKLFF
-,-,TRBV7-3,TRBJ1-1,TGTGCCAGCAGCTTCGAGATAAACACTGAAGCTTTCTTT,CASSFEINTEAFF
-,-,TRBV3-1,TRBJ2-7,TGTGCCAGCAGCCAAGAGTACGAGCAGTACTTC,CASSQEYEQYF
-,-,TRBV9,TRBJ1-3,TGTGCCAGCAGCGTAGCCCGTGGCAGACCCTCTGGAAACACCATATATTTT,CASSVARGRPSGNTIYF
-,TRBD1,TRBV20-1,TRBJ2-7,TGCAGTGCTCCCTACAGGGGGGAGTACGAGCAGTACTTC,CSAPYRGEYEQYF
-,TRBD1,TRBV7-9,TRBJ1-6,TGTGCCAGCAGCTACCACGACAGGGGCGCGAGTTCACCCCTCCACTTT,CASSYHDRGASSPLHF
few,TRBD1,TRBV12-5,TRBJ2-7,TGTGCTAGTGCCCCCCCAACCGACAGGGGGGCCGAGCAGTACTTC,CASAPPTDRGAEQYF
-,-,TRBV12-1,TRBJ2-5,TGTGCCAGCAGCTTTACTGGACAGGGGAAGACCCAGTACTTC,CASSFTGQGKTQYF
-,-,TRBV7-6,TRBJ2-3,TGTGCCAGCAGCTTCGAGACATTTAGCACAGATACGCAGTATTTT,CASSFETFSTDTQYF
-,-,TRBV7-2,TRBJ2-2,TGTGCCAGCAGCTTCTACCATTTTCCCGGGGAGCTGTTTTTT,CASSFYHFPGELFF
-,-,TRBV6-6,TRBJ2-5,TGTGCCGCACACCGGTCTCCCCAAGAGACCCAGTACTTC,CAAHRSPQETQYF
-,-,TRBV15,TRBJ2-1,TGTGCCACCAGCAGAGATGGGGAGAGCTCCTACAATGAGCAGTTCTTC,CATSRDGESSYNEQFF
-,-,TRBV27,TRBJ1-2,TGTGCCAGCAGTTTCGGGGGTACTTATGGCTACACCTTC,CASSFGGTYGYTF
-,TRBD1,TRBV11-2,TRBJ2-7,TGTGCCAGCAGCTCCTCGGACAGGGGGCGCCCCTACGAGCAGTACTTC,CASSSSDRGRPYEQYF
-,-,TRBV20-1,TRBJ2-7,TGCAGTGCTAGGCCCAGGGCAAACTACGAGCAGTACTTC,CSARPRANYEQYF
-,-,TRBV4-2,TRBJ2-7,TGTGCCAGCAGCCAAGAAAGTACAGGGCTCTCCTACGAGCAGTACTTC,CASSQESTGLSYEQYF
few,-,TRBV28,TRBJ1-1,TGTGCCAGCAGTTTTACAGGGAACACTGAAGCTTTCTTT,CASSFTGNTEAFF
-,-,TRBV5-4,TRBJ2-5,TGTGCCAGCAGTTTTGGGGGAGGCGAGACCCAGTACTTC,CASSFGGGETQYF
-,-,TRBV14,TRBJ1-2,TGTGCCAGCAGCCAAGAGGTCACAGGGCTATATGGCTACACCTTC,CASSQEVTGLYGYTF
-,-,TRBV15,TRBJ1-4,TGTGCCACCAGCAGAGATCTTGGGGGGACGAATGAAAAACTGTTTTTT,CATSRDLGGTNEKLFF
-,-,TRBV13,TRBJ2-5,TGTGCCAGCAGCTCCATGAAGGGTGGGGGTCCTCAAGAGACCCAGTACTTC,CASSSMKGGGPQETQYF
-,TRBD1,TRBV12-3/TRBV12-4,TRBJ2-7,TGTGCCAGCAGGATGACAGGGGATCCCTACGAGCAGTACTTC,CASRMTGDPYEQYF
-,-,TRBV6-1,TRBJ2-2,TGTGCCAGCAGCATAGGGACCGGGGAGCTGTTTTTT,CASSIGTGELFF
-,-,TRBV9,TRBJ2-7,TGTGCCAGCAGCATCGACCAGGATTCCTACGAGCAGTACTTC,CASSIDQDSYEQYF
once,-,TRBV19,TRBJ1-5,TGTGCCAGTAGTGCTTTGCTTAATCAGCCCCAGCATTTT,CASSALLNQPQHF
once,-,TRBV6-2/TRBV6-3,TRBJ2-5,TGTGCCAGCAGTTACCTGACGACCCAAGAGACCCAGTACTTC,CASSYLTTQETQYF
-,-,TRBV27,TRBJ2-2,TGTGCCACCGTTGGAGAGAACACCGGGGAGCTGTTTTTT,CATVGENTGELFF
-,-,TRBV7-2,TRBJ2-2,TGTGCCAGCAGCGGCTACCTGAACACCGGGGAGCTGTTTTTT,CASSGYLNTGELFF